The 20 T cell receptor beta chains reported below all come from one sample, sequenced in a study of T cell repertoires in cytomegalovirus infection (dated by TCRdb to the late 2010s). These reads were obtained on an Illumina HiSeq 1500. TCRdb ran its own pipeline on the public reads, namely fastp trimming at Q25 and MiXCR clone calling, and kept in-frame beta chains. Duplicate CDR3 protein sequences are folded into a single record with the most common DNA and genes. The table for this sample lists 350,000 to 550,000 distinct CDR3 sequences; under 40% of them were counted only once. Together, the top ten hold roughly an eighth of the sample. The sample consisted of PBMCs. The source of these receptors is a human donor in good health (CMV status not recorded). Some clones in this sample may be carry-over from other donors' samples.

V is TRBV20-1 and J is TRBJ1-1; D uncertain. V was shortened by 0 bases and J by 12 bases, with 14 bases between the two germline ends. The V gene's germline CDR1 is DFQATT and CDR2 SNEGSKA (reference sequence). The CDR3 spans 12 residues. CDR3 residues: CSAREEEWVSFF. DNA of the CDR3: TGCAGTGCTAGAGAGGAAGAGTGGGTTTCTTTCTTT.

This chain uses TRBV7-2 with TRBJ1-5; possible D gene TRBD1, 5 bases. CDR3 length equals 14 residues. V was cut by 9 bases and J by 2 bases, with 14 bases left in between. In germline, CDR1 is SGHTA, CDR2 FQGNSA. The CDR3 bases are TGTGCCAGAATCTTAAGGGACGGCAATCAGCCCCAGCATTTT. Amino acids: CARILRDGNQPQHF.

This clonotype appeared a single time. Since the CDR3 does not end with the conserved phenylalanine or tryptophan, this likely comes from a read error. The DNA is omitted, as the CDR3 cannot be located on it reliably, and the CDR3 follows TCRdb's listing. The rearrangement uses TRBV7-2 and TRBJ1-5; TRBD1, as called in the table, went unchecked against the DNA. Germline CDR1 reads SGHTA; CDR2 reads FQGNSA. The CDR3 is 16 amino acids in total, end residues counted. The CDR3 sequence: CASSLGGNSGNQPQPV.

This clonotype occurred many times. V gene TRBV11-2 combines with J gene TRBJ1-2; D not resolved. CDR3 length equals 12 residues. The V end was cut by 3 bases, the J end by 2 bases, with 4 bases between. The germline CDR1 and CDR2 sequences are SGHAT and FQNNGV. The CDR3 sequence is CASSLQNYGYTF. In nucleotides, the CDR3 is TGTGCCAGCAGCTTGCAAAACTATGGCTACACCTTC.

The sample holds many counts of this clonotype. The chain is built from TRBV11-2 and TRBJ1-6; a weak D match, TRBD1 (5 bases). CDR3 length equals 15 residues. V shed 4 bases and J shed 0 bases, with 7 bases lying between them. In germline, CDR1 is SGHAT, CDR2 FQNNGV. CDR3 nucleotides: TGTGCCAGCAGCTCCGACAGCTCCTATAATTCACCCCTCCACTTT. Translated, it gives CASSSDSSYNSPLHF.

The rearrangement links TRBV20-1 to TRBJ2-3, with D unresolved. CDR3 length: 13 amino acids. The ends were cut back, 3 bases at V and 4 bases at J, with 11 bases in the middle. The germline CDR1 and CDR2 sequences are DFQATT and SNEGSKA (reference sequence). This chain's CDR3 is CSASLVLADTQYF. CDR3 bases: TGCAGTGCTAGCCTAGTATTGGCAGATACGCAGTATTTT.

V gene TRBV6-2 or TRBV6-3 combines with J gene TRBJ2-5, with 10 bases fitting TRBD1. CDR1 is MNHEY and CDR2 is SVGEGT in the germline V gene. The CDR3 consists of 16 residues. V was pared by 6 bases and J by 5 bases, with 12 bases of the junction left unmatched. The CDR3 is CASSQPPTGGRETQYF. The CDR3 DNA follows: TGTGCCAGCAGCCAGCCCCCGACAGGGGGCAGGGAGACCCAGTACTTC.

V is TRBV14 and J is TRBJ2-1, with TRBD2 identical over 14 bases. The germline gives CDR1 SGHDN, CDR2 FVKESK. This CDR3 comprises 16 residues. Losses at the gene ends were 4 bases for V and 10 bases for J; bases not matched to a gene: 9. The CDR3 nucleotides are TGTGCCAGCAGCCCCAGACTAGCGGGGGGGCCCCACGAGCAGTTCTTC. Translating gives CASSPRLAGGPHEQFF.

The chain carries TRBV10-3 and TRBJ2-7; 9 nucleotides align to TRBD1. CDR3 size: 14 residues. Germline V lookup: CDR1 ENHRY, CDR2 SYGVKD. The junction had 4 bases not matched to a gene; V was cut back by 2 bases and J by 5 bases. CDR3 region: CAISENRGLDEQYF. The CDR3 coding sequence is TGTGCCATCAGTGAGAACAGGGGGCTCGACGAGCAGTACTTC.

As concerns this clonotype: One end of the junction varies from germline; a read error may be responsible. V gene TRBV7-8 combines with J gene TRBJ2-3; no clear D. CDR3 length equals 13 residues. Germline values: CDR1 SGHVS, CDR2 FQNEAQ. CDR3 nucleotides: TGTGCCAGCTGCTTAGGATTCACAGATACGCAGTATTTT. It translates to CASCLGFTDTQYF.

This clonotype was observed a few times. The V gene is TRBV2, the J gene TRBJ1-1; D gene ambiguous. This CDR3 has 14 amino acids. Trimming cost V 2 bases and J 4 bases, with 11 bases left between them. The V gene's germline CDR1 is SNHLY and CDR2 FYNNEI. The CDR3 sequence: CASSESPATTEAFF. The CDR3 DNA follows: TGTGCCAGCAGTGAAAGCCCAGCCACCACTGAAGCTTTCTTT.

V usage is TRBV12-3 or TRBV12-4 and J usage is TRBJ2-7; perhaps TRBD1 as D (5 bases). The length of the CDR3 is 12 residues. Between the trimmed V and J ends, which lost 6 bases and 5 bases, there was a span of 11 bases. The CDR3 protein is CASRPGLNEQYF. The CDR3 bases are TGTGCCAGCAGGCCAGGGCTTAACGAGCAGTACTTC.

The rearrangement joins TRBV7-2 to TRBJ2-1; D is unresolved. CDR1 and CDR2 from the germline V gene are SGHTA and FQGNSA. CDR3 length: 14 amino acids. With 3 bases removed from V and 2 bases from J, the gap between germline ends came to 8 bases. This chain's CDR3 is CASSFGQAYNEQFF. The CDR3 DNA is TGTGCCAGCAGCTTTGGGCAGGCCTACAATGAGCAGTTCTTC. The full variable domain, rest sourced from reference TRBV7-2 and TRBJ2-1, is GAGVSQSPSNKVTEKGKDVELRCDPISGHTALYWYRQSLGQGLEFLIYFQGNSAPDKSGLPSDRFSAERTGGSVSTLTIQRTQQEDSAVYLCASSFGQAYNEQFFGPGTRLTVL.

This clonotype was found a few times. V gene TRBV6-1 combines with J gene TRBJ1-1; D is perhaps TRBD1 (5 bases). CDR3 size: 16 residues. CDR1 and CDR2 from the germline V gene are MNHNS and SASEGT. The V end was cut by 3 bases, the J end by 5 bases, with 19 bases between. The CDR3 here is CASSEYVGGSRTEAFF. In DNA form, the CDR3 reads TGTGCCAGCAGTGAGTATGTGGGGGGGAGTAGGACTGAAGCTTTCTTT.

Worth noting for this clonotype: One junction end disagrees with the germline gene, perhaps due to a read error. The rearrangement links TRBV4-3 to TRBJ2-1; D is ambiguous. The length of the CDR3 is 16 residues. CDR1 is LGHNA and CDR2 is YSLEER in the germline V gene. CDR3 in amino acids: CASIQEYRRSYNEQFF. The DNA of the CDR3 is TGCGCCAGCATCCAAGAGTACCGGCGCTCCTACAATGAGCAGTTCTTC.

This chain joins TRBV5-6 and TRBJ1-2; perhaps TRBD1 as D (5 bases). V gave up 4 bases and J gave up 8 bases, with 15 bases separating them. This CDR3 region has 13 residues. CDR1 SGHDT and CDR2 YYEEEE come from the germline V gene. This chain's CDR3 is CASSAGGRDGYTF. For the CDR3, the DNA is TGTGCCAGCAGCGCTGGGGGACGGGACGGCTACACCTTC.

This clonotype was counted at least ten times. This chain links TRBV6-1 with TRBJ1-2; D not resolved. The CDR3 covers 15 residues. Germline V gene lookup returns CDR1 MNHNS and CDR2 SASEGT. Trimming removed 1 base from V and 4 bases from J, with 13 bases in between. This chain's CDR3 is CASSEGVGRTYGYTF. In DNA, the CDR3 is TGTGCCAGCAGTGAAGGGGTAGGACGGACCTATGGCTACACCTTC.

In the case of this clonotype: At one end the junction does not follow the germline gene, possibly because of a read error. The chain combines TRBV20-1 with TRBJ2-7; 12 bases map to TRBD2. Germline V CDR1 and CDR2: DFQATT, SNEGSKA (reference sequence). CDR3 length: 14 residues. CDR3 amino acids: CSADRLAGAYEQSF. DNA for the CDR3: TGCAGTGCCGACCGACTAGCGGGGGCCTACGAGCAGTCCTTC.

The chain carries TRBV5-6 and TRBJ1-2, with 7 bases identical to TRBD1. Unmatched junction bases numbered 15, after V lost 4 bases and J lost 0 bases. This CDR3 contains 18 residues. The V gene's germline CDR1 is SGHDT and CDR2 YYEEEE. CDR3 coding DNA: TGTGCCAGCAGCCCCCCTGGCAGGACAGGAGAAACTAACTATGGCTACACCTTC. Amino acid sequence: CASSPPGRTGETNYGYTF. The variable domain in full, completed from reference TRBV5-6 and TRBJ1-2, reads DAGVTQSPTHLIKTRGQQVTLRCSPKSGHDTVSWYQQALGQGPQFIFQYYEEEERQRGNFPDRFSGHQFPNYSSELNVNALLLGDSALYLCASSPPGRTGETNYGYTFGSGTRLTVV.

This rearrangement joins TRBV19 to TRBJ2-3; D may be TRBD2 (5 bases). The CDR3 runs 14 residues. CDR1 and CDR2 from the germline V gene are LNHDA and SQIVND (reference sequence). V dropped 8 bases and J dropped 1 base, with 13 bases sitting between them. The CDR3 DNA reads TGTGCCAGTGGAGGTGAACGGGGCACAGATACGCAGTATTTT. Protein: CASGGERGTDTQYF.